The next 17 T cell receptor beta chains were all read from a single sample in a study of post-analysis software for immune sequencing data. Unique molecular identifiers were present in the TCR beta cDNA libraries. TCRdb independently ran MiXCR on the PCR reads; one entry per CDR3 protein. The sample has a few hundred thousand distinct CDR3 sequences; around 33% are singletons. No antigen has been assigned to these receptors. Findings of the study overall: Controls showed lower frequencies than patients for 5 or 6 TRBV segments, and TRBV5-6, TRBV5-1 and TRBV20-1 were among these.

What was sequenced was blood. The receptors here all came from a girl aged 5-17 years with multiple sclerosis.

The chain links TRBV29-1 to TRBJ1-2; no firm D call. Per the germline V gene, CDR1 is SQVTM and CDR2 is ANQGSEA. Trimming took 0 bases from V and 6 from J, leaving 17 bases between them. This CDR3 region has 15 residues. CDR3 in DNA: TGCAGCGTTGAAGATAGGCGGGGAGGGCGTCATGGCTACACCTTC. Protein product: CSVEDRRGGRHGYTF.

This clonotype was counted between two and nine times. This sequence joins TRBV6-5 and TRBJ2-7, with D tentatively TRBD1 or TRBD2 (5 bases each). V was trimmed by 7 bases and J by 1 base, leaving 14 bases between them. The CDR3 length is 14 residues. Germline V lookup: CDR1 MNHEY, CDR2 SVGAGI. The CDR3 is CASTKGTSSYEQYF. The CDR3 DNA reads TGTGCCAGCACCAAGGGGACCTCTTCCTACGAGCAGTACTTC.

CDR3 bases: TGCGCCAGCAGCCAAGGGATGGGACTAGCGGGGGATCAAGAGACCCAGTACTTC. It is translated as CASSQGMGLAGDQETQYF. This chain connects TRBV4-1 to TRBJ2-5, with TRBD2 matching over 14 bases. CDR3 length: 18 amino acids. Germline loops: CDR1 MGHRA, CDR2 YSYEKL. V shed 1 base, J shed 2 bases, and the junction held 6 bases outside the gene matches.

The CDR3 nucleotides read TGCAGTGCTAGAGAGGCTAGCGGGGCCTACGAGCAGTACTTC. It translates to CSAREASGAYEQYF. V gene TRBV20-1 combines with J gene TRBJ2-7, with 9 bases lining up with TRBD2. The CDR3 spans 14 residues. With V trimmed by 0 bases and J by 2 bases, 2 bases remained unmatched. CDR1 and CDR2 (germline): DFQATT, SNEGSKA (reference sequence).

CDR3 DNA: TGTGCCAGCAGCGCCCCGGGAGGGAACGAGCAGTACTTC. The encoded protein is CASSAPGGNEQYF. The chain recombines TRBV9 with TRBJ2-7, with 8 bases fitting TRBD2. CDR1 is SGDLS and CDR2 is YYNGEE in the germline V gene. The J segment lost 5 bases and the V segment lost 3 bases, leaving 4 bases of the junction unmatched. This CDR3 has 13 amino acids.

This chain links TRBV7-3 with TRBJ2-3; 9 positions agree with TRBD2. V lost 5 bases and J lost 6; bases outside the gene matches: 12. The CDR3 extends over 16 amino acids. In germline, CDR1 is SGHTA, CDR2 FQGTGA. In nucleotides, the CDR3 is TGTGCCAGCAGCCCCTTTTTAGCGGGGGCGGGGGATACGCAGTATTTT. Protein: CASSPFLAGAGDTQYF.

This chain uses TRBV7-2 with TRBJ2-5, with TRBD1 matching over 7 bases. This CDR3 is built from 16 residues. Looked up from germline, CDR1 is SGHTA and CDR2 is FQGNSA. J gave up 1 base and V 1 base, and 6 bases lay outside the gene matches. The CDR3 protein is CASSLGTGIPQETQYF. CDR3 nucleotide sequence: TGTGCCAGCAGCTTAGGGACAGGAATCCCCCAAGAGACCCAGTACTTC.

This clonotype turned up a few times. The chain is built from TRBV4-3 and TRBJ1-4; 11 bases are a match to TRBD1. V lost 5 bases to trimming and J lost 4 bases; unmatched junction nucleotides: 6. Looked up from germline, CDR1 is LGHNA and CDR2 is YSLEER. The CDR3 covers 16 residues. CDR3 residues: CASSKDRGLSNEKLFF. CDR3 bases: TGCGCCAGCAGCAAGGACAGGGGGCTCAGTAATGAAAAACTGTTTTTT.

This clonotype appeared a few times. The chain combines TRBV12-3 or TRBV12-4 with TRBJ2-2; D not certain. Trimming removed 5 bases at V and 6 bases at J, with 7 bases between. CDR3 length: 12 residues. The CDR3 loop is CASSALAGELFF. CDR3 in DNA: TGTGCCAGCAGTGCTCTAGCCGGGGAGCTGTTTTTT.

The chain couples TRBV5-1 to TRBJ1-2; tentative D call: TRBD1 (6 bases). Germline V gives CDR1 SGHRS, CDR2 YFSETQ. Trimming removed 0 bases from V and 8 bases from J, with 11 bases in between. The CDR3 sequence is 13 residues long. CDR3 sequence: CASSLAGEEGYTF. CDR3 in DNA: TGCGCCAGCAGCTTGGCAGGGGAGGAAGGCTACACCTTC.

This clonotype was counted only a few times. The chain has TRBV4-1 and TRBJ2-4, with D possibly TRBD2 on 5 matching bases. Germline CDR1 and CDR2: MGHRA and YSYEKL. V lost 2 bases and J lost 7, with 15 bases in between. The CDR3 consists of 15 residues. CDR3 sequence: CASSQPSEGLNIQYF. As DNA, the CDR3 is TGCGCCAGCAGCCAACCTTCAGAGGGATTGAACATTCAGTACTTC.

This clonotype was found a few times. One end of the junction is discordant with germline, which a read error may explain. The chain recombines TRBV5-1 with TRBJ1-2; D might be TRBD1 (6 bases). The germline V gene has CDR1 SGHRS and CDR2 YFSETQ. This CDR3 spans 15 amino acids. CDR3 DNA: TGCGCCAGCAGTTTGGATCAAGGGGGGAACTATGGCTACACCTTC. Protein sequence: CASSLDQGGNYGYTF.

V usage is TRBV7-3 and J usage is TRBJ2-3; D call uncertain. The germline gives CDR1 SGHTA, CDR2 FQGTGA. V was cut by 4 bases and J by 2 bases, with 7 bases left in between. The CDR3 totals 13 residues. DNA for the CDR3: TGTGCCAGCAGCTCCGATATCACAGATACGCAGTATTTT. Translated, it gives CASSSDITDTQYF.

This clonotype was seen only a few times. This sequence joins TRBV4-2 and TRBJ2-7, with 8 bases lining up with TRBD1. Germline CDR1 LGHNA, CDR2 YNFKEQ. This CDR3 region has 15 residues. The ends lost 3 bases at V and 6 bases at J; junction bases unmatched: 10. CDR3 in amino acids: CASSQKDRGRGEQYF. DNA for the CDR3: TGTGCCAGCAGCCAGAAAGACAGGGGTCGGGGCGAGCAGTACTTC.

Only a few counts were recorded for this clonotype. This chain links TRBV27 with TRBJ2-5, with TRBD1 identical over 7 bases. The ends lost 2 bases at V and 1 base at J; junction bases unmatched: 10. The CDR3 covers 17 residues. CDR1 MNHEY and CDR2 SMNVEV come from the germline V gene (reference sequence). The CDR3 coding sequence is TGTGCCAGCAGTTTAAAGGGGGCTGGACTGAGCCAAGAGACCCAGTACTTC. Its protein product is CASSLKGAGLSQETQYF.

This clonotype was seen ten or more times. The chain is built from TRBV20-1 and TRBJ2-7; 7 bases map to TRBD2. Germline loops: CDR1 DFQATT, CDR2 SNEGSKA (reference sequence). Trimming took 0 bases from V and 2 from J; bases not matched to a gene: 7. The CDR3 sequence is 15 residues long. The CDR3 spells CSARDSSGPTYEQYF. CDR3 nucleotides: TGCAGTGCTAGAGATAGTAGCGGGCCCACCTACGAGCAGTACTTC.

This clonotype was seen a few times. This rearrangement joins TRBV7-2 to TRBJ2-7, with TRBD2 as a possible D gene (6 bases). Per the germline V gene, CDR1 is SGHTA and CDR2 is FQGNSA. Trimming pared 7 bases from V and 0 bases from J, leaving 16 bases between. This CDR3 is built from 15 residues. The CDR3 sequence: CASNPVEGPSYEQYF. CDR3 coding DNA: TGTGCCAGCAACCCGGTGGAGGGCCCCTCCTACGAGCAGTACTTC.